The rows below give T cell receptor beta chains drawn from one sample of a study of cytomegalovirus exposure and HLA in healthy donors. Assay used: immunoSEQ multiplex PCR; TCRdb lists only in-frame clones, some missing. The data show 110,000 or so clones, 82% seen once. The specimen sequenced was PBMCs. The receptors come from a woman under 30 in good health and CMV-seronegative. CDR3s include the opening cysteine and the closing phenylalanine or tryptophan. The order of the fields is J gene, CDR3 length, V gene, CDR3 protein.

TRBJ1-3 14 TRBV7-9 CASSAVGSGNTIYF
TRBJ2-6 19 TRBV7-9 CASSLVGRDRDPGANVLTF
TRBJ2-7 15 TRBV5-1 CASSPEGPGPYEQYF
TRBJ1-6 13 TRBV6-5 CASSPDRDSPLHF
TRBJ2-6 21 TRBV2 CASSELGMGTLGSSGANVLTF
TRBJ2-5 13 TRBV5-4 CASTTSGGETQYF
TRBJ1-1 10 TRBV29-1 CSVGGREAFF
TRBJ2-3 12 TRBV29-1 CSPKGVGDTQYF
TRBJ2-1 17 TRBV2 CASSENLRTSGNNEQFF
TRBJ1-1 13 TRBV9 CASSGQPNTEAFF
TRBJ2-5 14 TRBV11-2 CASSLERGWETQYF
TRBJ2-5 15 TRBV10-2 CATWTSGGTQETQYF
TRBJ1-1 14 TRBV6-4 CASSPGQGPTEAFF
TRBJ1-3 17 TRBV10-3 CAISGTAILPSGNTIYF
TRBJ1-2 15 TRBV6-1 CASSEAYGGASRYTF
TRBJ1-1 13 TRBV18 CASSPARDSQTFF
TRBJ1-1 13 TRBV2 CASSESSYGGQVF
TRBJ1-2 12 TRBV28 CASTKTVRGYTF
TRBJ2-7 15 TRBV6-5 CATNKWDRGISEQYF
TRBJ2-4 15 TRBV27 CASADRRMTKNIQYF
TRBJ2-2 15 TRBV11-3 CASSFRLADTGELFF
TRBJ1-1 13 TRBV11-2 CASSLAGGTEAFF
TRBJ1-2 12 TRBV29-1 CSANLGQPGYTF
TRBJ1-3 15 TRBV11-3 CASSFRQGGGNTIYF
TRBJ1-1 14 TRBV2 CASSGRGRNTEAFF
TRBJ1-1 18 TRBV4-2 CASSQDVPGHYTNTEAFF
TRBJ1-4 17 TRBV5-5 CASSLEGGVRRSEKLFF
TRBJ1-4 14 TRBV7-6 CASSLQGAGEKLFF
TRBJ2-5 15 TRBV18 CASSTDRGLQETQYF
TRBJ2-2 18 TRBV9 CASSVLWTSGTPTGELFF
TRBJ1-5 16 TRBV6-1 CASSGPGQGSNQPQHF
TRBJ1-6 14 TRBV10-3 CAITDHPAASPLHF
TRBJ2-2 15 TRBV18 CASSPRQGNTGELFF
TRBJ1-3 15 TRBV19 CASRRPGASGNTIYF
TRBJ2-5 13 TRBV27 CASSLSGGPTQYF
TRBJ1-1 12 TRBV28 CASRTAGYEAFF
TRBJ2-1 14 TRBV19 CASSIGGSYNEQFF
TRBJ2-7 14 TRBV28 CASRTTGSSYEQYF
TRBJ2-2 15 TRBV19 CASINPGELTGELFF
TRBJ1-1 14 TRBV9 CASNPAGEGTEAFF
TRBJ1-1 13 TRBV6-5 CASRWTGNTEAFF
TRBJ2-1 14 TRBV9 CASSVEGTHNEQFF
TRBJ1-3 17 TRBV9 CASSARTGAISGNTIYF
TRBJ1-2 13 TRBV7-2 CASSLMAVDGYTF
TRBJ2-3 16 TRBV5-1 CASSLAARAATDTQYF
TRBJ1-4 16 TRBV6-4 CASSDSMGTGVEKLFF
TRBJ1-3 16 TRBV6-5 CASSYSVRGGRNTIYF
TRBJ1-2 12 TRBV19 CASSIRDYGYTF